This T cell receptor beta chain was profiled in a study of regulatory T cells in long-lasting Graves disease. Study-wide results and caveats: Only peripheral blood was studied, not thyroid tissue. Persistent disease favored TRBV28, TRBJ1-2 and TRBJ2-5. Comparison showed that persistent patients shared more public clonotypes (about 2,700) than new patients (over 950).

The authors built TCR beta libraries using iRepertoire HTBI primers and Arm-PCR of CDR3 regions. In TCRdb, the multiplex PCR reads were re-called with MiXCR into one record per CDR3 protein. The sample lists some 450,000 distinct CDR3 sequences; 20% to 30% were seen once. Time point indicated: persistent/refractory GD, antithyroid drugs over 5 years with positive TRAb. The authors made the TCR library using RNA they extracted from PBMCs. The diagnosis of Graves' disease used American Thyroid Association guidelines. Turning to this clonotype: Its cognate antigen is unknown.

With 8 bases removed from V and 0 bases from J, the gap between germline ends came to 10 bases. CDR1 is SGHTA, CDR2 FQGNSA, per germline. The CDR3 is 14 residues long. The source was peripheral blood mononuclear cells (PBMCs), collected when the disease was refractory, from a patient treated with antithyroid drugs. The source is a female donor with Graves disease. The chain joins TRBV7-2 to TRBJ2-2; unclear D gene. The CDR3 nucleotides read TGTGCCAGCGGCTCGACCTCGAACACCGGGGAGCTGTTTTTT. This translates into CASGSTSNTGELFF. Together with reference TRBV7-2 and TRBJ2-2, the CDR3 gives the full variable domain: GAGVSQSPSNKVTEKGKDVELRCDPISGHTALYWYRQSLGQGLEFLIYFQGNSAPDKSGLPSDRFSAERTGGSVSTLTIQRTQQEDSAVYLCASGSTSNTGELFFGEGSRLTVL.